This TCR beta chain comes out of a study of blood T cell repertoires in COVID-19. V was pared by 5 bases and J by 0 bases, with 17 bases between. Germline V gene sequence: CDR1 SGHAT, CDR2 FQNNGV. The CDR3 sequence is 16 residues long. Only in-frame clones appear in the TCRdb table, and some are missing; sequencing was by immunoSEQ multiplex PCR. This table has fewer than 250,000 clones, more than 75% appearing once. Input material: peripheral blood. The sequence derives from a man aged 55 to 70 with acute or convalescent COVID-19. The chain has TRBV11-2 and TRBJ2-7; D may be TRBD1 (6 bases). The CDR3: CASSTRGTTSSYEQYF. The CDR3 DNA sequence: TGTGCCAGCAGCACACGAGGGACAACCAGCTCCTACGAGCAGTACTTC.